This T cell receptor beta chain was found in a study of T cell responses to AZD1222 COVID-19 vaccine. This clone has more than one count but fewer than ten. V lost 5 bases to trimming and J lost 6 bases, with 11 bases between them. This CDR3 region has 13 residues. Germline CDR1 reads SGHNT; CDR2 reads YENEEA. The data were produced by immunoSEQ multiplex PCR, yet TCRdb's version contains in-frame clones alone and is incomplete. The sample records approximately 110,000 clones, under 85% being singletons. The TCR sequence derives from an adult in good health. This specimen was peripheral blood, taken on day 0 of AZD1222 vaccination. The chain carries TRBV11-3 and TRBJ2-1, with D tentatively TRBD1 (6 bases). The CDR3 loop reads CASSPGHSNEQFF. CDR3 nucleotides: TGTGCCAGCAGCCCGGGACACTCCAATGAGCAGTTCTTC.